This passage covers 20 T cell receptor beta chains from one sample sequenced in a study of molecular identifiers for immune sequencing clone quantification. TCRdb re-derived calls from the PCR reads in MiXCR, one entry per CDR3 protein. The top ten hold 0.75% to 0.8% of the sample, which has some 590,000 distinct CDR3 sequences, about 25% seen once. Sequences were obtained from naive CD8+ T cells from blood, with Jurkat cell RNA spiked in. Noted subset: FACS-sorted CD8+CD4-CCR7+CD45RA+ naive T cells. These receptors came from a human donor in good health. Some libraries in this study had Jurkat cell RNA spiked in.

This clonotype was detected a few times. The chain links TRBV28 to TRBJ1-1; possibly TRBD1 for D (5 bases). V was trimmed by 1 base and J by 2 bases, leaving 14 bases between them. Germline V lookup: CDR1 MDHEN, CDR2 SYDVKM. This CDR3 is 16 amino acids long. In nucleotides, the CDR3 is TGTGCCAGCAGTTTATCGGTGGCCAGGGATAACACTGAAGCTTTCTTT. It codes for CASSLSVARDNTEAFF.

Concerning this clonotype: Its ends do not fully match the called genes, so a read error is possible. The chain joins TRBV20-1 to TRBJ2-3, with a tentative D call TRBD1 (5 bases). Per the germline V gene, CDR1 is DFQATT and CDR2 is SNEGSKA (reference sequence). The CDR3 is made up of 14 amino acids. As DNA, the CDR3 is TGCAGTGCTAGGTCGGGCCCGAGCACAGGTACGCAGTATTTT. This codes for CSARSGPSTGTQYF.

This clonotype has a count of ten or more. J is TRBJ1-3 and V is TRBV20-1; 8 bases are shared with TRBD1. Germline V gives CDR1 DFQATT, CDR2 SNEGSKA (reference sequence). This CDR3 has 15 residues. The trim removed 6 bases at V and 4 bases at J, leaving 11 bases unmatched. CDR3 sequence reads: CSAPGQGVAGNTIYF. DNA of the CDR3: TGCAGTGCACCCGGACAGGGAGTAGCGGGAAACACCATATATTTT.

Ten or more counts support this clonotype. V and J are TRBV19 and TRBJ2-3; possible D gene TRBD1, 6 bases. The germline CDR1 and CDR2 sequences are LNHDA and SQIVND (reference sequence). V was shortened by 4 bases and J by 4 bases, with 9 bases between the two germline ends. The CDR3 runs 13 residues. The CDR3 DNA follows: TGTGCCAGTAGTAGGACAGACCCAGATACGCAGTATTTT. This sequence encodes CASSRTDPDTQYF.

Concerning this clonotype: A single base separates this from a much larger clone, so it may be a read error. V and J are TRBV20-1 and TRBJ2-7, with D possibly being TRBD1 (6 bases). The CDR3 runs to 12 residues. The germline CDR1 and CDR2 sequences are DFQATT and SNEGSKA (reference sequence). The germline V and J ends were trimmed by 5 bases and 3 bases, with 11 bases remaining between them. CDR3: CSARTEFYEQYF. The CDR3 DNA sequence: TGCAGTGCTCGGACAGAGTTCTACGAGCAGTACTTC.

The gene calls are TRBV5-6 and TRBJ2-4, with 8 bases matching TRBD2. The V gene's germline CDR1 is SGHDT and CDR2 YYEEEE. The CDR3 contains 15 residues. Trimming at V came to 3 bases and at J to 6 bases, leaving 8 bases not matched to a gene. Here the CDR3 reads CASSYGGGIGNIQYF. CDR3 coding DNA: TGTGCCAGCAGCTACGGCGGGGGGATCGGAAACATTCAGTACTTC.

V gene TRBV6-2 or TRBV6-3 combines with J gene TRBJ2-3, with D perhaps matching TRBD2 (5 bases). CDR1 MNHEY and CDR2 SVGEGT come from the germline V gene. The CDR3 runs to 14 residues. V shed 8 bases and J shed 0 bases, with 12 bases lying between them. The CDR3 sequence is CASWTGGSTDTQYF. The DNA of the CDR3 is TGTGCCAGCTGGACTGGAGGAAGCACAGATACGCAGTATTTT.

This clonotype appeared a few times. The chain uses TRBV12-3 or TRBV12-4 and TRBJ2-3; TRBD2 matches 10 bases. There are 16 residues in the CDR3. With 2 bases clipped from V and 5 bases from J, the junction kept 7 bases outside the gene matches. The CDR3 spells CASSLKLAGDIDTQYF. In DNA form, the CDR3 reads TGTGCCAGCAGTTTAAAGCTAGCGGGAGATATAGATACGCAGTATTTT.

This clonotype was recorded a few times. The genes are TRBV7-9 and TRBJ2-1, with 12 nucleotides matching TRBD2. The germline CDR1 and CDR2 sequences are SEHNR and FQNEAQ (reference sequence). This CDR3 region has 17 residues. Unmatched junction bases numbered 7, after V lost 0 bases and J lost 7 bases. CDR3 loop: CASSLAGLAGYKNEQFF. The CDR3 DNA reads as TGTGCCAGCAGCTTAGCTGGACTAGCGGGGTATAAGAATGAGCAGTTCTTC.

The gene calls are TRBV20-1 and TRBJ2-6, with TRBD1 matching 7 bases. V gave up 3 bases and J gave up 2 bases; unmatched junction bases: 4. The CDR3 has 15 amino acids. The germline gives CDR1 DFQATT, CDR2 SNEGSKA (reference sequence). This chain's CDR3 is CSARETGTGANVLTF. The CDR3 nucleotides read TGCAGTGCTAGGGAGACAGGGACTGGGGCCAACGTCCTGACTTTC.

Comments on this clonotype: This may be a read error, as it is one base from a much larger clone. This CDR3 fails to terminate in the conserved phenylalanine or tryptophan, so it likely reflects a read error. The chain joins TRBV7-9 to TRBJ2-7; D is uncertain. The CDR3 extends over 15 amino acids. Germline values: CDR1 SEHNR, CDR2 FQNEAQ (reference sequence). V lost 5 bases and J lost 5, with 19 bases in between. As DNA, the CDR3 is TGTGCCAGCAGCCCTCAAGGGTCCTCCCTTGACGAGCAGTACTCC. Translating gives CASSPQGSSLDEQYS.

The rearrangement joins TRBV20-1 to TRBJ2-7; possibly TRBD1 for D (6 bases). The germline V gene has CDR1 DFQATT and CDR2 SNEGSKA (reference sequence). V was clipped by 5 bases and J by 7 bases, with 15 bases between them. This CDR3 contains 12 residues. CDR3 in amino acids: CSASQGLGEQYF. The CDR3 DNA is TGCAGTGCTTCCCAGGGGCTGGGAGAGCAGTACTTC.

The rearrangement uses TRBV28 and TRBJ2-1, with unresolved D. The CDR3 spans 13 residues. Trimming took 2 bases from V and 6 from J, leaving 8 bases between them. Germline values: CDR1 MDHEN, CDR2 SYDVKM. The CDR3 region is CASSLGLINEQFF. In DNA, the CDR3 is TGTGCCAGCAGTTTAGGGCTGATCAATGAGCAGTTCTTC.

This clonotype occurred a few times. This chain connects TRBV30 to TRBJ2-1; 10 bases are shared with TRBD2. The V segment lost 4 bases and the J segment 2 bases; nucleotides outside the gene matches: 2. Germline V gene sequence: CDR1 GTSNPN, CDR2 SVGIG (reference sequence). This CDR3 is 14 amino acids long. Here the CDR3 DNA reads TGTGCCTGGAATAGCGGGGGGACCTACAATGAGCAGTTCTTC. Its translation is CAWNSGGTYNEQFF.

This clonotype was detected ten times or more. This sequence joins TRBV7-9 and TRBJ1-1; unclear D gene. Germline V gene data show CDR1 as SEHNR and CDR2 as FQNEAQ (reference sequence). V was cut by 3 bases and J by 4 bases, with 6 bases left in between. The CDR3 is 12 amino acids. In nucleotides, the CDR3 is TGTGCCAGCAGCTTTGGTAGCACTGAAGCTTTCTTT. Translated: CASSFGSTEAFF.

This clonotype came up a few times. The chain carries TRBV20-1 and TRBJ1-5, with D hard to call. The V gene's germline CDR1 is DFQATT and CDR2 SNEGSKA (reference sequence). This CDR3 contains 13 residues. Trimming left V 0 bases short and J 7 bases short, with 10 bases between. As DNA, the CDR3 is TGCAGTGCTAGAGAAGGGCCGGAACAGCCCCAGCATTTT. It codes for CSAREGPEQPQHF.

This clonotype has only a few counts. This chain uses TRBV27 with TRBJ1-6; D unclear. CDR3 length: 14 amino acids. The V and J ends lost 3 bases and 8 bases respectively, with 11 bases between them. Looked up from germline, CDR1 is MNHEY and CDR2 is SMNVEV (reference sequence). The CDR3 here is CASSLSPVYSPLHF. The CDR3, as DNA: TGTGCCAGCAGTTTGTCCCCAGTGTATTCACCCCTCCACTTT.

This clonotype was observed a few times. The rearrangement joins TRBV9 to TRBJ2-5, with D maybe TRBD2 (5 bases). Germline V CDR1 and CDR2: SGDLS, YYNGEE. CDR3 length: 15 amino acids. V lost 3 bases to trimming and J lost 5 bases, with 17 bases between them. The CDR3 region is CASSGRDSVWETQYF. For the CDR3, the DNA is TGTGCCAGCAGCGGAAGAGATAGCGTTTGGGAGACCCAGTACTTC.

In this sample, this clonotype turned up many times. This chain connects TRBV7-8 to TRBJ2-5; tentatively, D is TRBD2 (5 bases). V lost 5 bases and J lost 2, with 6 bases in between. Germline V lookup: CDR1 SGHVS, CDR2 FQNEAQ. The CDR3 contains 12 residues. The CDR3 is CASSGGQETQYF. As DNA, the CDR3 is TGTGCCAGCAGCGGAGGACAAGAGACCCAGTACTTC.

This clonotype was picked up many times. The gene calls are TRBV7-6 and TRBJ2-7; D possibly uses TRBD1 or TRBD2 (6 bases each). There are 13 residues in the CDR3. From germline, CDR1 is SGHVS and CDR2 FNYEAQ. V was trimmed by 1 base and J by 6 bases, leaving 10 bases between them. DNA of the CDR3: TGTGCCAGCAGCTTAGAGGGGGGCACCGAGCAGTACTTC. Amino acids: CASSLEGGTEQYF.